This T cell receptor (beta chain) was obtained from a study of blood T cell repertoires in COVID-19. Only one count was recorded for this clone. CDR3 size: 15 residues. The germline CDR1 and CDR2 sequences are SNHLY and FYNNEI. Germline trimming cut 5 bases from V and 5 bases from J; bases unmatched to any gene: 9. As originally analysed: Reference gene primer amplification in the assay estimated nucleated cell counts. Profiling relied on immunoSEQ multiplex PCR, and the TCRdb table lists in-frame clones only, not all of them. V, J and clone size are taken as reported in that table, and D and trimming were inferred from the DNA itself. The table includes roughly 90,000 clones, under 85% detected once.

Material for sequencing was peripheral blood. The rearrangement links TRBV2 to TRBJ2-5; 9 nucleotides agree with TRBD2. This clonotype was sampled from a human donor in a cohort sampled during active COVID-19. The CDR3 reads CASSRVSGGQETQYF. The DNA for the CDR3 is TGTGCCAGCAGTCGCGTTAGCGGGGGCCAGGAGACCCAGTACTTC.